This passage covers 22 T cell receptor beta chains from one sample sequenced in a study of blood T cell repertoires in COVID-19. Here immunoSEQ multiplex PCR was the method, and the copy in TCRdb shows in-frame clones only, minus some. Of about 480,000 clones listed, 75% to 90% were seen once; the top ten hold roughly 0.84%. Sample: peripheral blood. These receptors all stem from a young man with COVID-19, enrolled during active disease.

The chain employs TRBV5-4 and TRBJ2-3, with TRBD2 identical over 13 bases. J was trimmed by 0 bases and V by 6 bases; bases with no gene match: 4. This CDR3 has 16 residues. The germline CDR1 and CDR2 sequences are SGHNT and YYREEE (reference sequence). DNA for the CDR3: TGTGCCAGCACCCCACTAGCGGGAGGGAGCACAGATACGCAGTATTTT. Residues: CASTPLAGGSTDTQYF. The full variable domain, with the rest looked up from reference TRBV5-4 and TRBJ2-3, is ETGVTQSPTHLIKTRGQQVTLRCSSQSGHNTVSWYQQALGQGPQFIFQYYREEENGRGNFPPRFSGLQFPNYSSELNVNALELDDSALYLCASTPLAGGSTDTQYFGPGTRLTVL.

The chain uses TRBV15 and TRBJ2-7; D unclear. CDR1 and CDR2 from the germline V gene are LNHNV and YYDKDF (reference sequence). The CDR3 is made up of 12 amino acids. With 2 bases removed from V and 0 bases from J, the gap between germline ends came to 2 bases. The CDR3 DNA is TGTGCCACCAGCAGACTCTCCTACGAGCAGTACTTC. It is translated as CATSRLSYEQYF.

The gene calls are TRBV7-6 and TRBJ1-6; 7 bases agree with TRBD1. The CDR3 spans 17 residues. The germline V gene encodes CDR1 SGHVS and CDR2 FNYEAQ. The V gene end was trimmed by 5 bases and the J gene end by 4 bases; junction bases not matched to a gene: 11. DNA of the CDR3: TGTGCCAGCAGCCCACGACAGGGAGTCAGTTATAATTCACCCCTCCACTTT. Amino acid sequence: CASSPRQGVSYNSPLHF. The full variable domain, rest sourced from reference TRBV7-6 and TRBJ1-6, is GAGVSQSPRYKVTKRGQDVALRCDPISGHVSLYWYRQALGQGPEFLTYFNYEAQQDKSGLPNDRFSAERPEGSISTLTIQRTEQRDSAMYRCASSPRQGVSYNSPLHFGNGTRLTVT.

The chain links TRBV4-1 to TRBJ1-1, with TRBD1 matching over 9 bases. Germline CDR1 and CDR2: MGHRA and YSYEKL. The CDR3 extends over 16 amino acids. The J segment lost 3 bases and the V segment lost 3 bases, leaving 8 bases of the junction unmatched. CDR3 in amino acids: CASSHDRDRAYTEAFF. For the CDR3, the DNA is TGCGCCAGCAGCCACGACAGGGACAGGGCATACACTGAAGCTTTCTTT.

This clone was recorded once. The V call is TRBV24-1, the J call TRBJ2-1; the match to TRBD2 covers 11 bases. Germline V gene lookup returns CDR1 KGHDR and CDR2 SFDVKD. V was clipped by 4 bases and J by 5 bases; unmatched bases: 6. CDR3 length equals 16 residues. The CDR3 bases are TGTGCCACCAGTGAACCCGGACTAGCGGGTGACAATGAGCAGTTCTTC. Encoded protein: CATSEPGLAGDNEQFF.

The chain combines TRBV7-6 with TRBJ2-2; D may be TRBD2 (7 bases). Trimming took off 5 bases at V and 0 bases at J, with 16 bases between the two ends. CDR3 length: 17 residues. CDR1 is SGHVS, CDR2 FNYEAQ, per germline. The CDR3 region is CASSPVRGASNTGELFF. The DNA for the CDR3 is TGTGCCAGCAGCCCAGTACGGGGGGCATCGAACACCGGGGAGCTGTTTTTT. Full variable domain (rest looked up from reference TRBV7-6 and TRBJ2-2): GAGVSQSPRYKVTKRGQDVALRCDPISGHVSLYWYRQALGQGPEFLTYFNYEAQQDKSGLPNDRFSAERPEGSISTLTIQRTEQRDSAMYRCASSPVRGASNTGELFFGEGSRLTVL.

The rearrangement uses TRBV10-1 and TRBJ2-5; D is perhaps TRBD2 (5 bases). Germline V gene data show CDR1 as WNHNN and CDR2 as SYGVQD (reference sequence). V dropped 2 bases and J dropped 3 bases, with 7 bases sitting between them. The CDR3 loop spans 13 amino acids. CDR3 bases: TGCGCCAGCAGTGAGATCGGGGAAGAGACCCAGTACTTC. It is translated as CASSEIGEETQYF.

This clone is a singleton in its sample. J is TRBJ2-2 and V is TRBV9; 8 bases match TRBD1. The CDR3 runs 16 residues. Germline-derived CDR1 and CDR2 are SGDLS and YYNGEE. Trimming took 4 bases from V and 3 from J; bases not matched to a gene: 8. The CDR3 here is CASSPSTGVDTGELFF. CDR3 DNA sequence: TGTGCCAGCAGCCCATCGACAGGGGTAGACACCGGGGAGCTGTTTTTT.

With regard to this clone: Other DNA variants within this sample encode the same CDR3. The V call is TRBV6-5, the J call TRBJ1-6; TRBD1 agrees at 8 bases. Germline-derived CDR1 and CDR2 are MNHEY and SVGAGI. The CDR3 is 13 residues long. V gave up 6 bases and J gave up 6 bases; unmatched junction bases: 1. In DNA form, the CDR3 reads TGTGCCAGCAGAACAGGGGGTAATTCACCCCTCCACTTT. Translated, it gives CASRTGGNSPLHF.

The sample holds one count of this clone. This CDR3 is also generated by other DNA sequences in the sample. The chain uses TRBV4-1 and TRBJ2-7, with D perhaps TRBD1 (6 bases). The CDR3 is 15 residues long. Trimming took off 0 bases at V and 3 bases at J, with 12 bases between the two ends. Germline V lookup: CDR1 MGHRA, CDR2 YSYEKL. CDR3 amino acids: CASSQELGQFYEQYF. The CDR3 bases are TGCGCCAGCAGCCAAGAACTCGGACAGTTCTACGAGCAGTACTTC.

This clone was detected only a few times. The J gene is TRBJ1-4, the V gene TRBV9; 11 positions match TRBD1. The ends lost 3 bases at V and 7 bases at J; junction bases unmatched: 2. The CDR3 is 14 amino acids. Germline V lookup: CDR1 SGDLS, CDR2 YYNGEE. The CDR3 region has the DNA TGTGCCAGCAGCGAGGGACAGGGGGGTGAAAAACTGTTTTTT. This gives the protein CASSEGQGGEKLFF.

CDR3 amino acids: CASSLEVRASGYTF. The CDR3 DNA sequence: TGTGCCAGCAGCTTAGAAGTCAGGGCGAGTGGCTACACCTTC. The V gene is TRBV7-8, the J gene TRBJ1-2; the D gene is possibly TRBD1 (5 bases). The CDR3 consists of 14 residues. CDR1 and CDR2 from the germline V gene are SGHVS and FQNEAQ. V lost 1 base, J lost 7 bases, and 13 bases lay in between.

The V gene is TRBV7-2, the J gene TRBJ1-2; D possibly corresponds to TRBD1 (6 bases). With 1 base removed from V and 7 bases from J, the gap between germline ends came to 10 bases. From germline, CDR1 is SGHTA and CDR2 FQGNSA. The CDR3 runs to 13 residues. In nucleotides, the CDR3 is TGTGCCAGCAGCTTAGTCCCAGGGGCTGGCTACACCTTC. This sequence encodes CASSLVPGAGYTF.

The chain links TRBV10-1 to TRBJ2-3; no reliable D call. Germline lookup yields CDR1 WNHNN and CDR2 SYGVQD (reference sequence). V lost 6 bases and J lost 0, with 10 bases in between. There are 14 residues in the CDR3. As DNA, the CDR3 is TGCGCCAGCAGACCTACCTTAAGCACAGATACGCAGTATTTT. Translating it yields CASRPTLSTDTQYF.

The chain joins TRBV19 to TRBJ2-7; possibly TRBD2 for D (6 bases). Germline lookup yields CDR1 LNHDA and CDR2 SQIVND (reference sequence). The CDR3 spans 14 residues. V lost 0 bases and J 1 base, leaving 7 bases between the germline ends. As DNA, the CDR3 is TGTGCCAGTAGTATAGATGCGGGGTCCTACGAGCAGTACTTC. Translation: CASSIDAGSYEQYF.

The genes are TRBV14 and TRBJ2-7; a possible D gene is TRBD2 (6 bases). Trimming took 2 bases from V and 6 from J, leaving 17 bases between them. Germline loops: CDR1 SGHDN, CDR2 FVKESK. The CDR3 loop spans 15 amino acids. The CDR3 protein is CASSQTVGGGTEQYF. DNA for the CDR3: TGTGCCAGCAGCCAAACGGTGGGGGGAGGTACCGAGCAGTACTTC.

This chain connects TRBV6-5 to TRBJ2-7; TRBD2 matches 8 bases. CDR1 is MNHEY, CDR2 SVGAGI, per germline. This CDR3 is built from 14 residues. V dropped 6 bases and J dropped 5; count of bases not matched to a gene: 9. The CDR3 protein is CASSFSGLDNEQYF. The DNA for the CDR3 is TGTGCCAGCAGCTTTTCGGGACTAGACAACGAGCAGTACTTC.

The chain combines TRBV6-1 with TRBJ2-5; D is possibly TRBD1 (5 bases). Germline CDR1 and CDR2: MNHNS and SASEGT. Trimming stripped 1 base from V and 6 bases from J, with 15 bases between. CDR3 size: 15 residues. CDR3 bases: TGTGCCAGCAGTGAAGGGGCCAGGGTATTGAAGACCCAGTACTTC. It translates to CASSEGARVLKTQYF.

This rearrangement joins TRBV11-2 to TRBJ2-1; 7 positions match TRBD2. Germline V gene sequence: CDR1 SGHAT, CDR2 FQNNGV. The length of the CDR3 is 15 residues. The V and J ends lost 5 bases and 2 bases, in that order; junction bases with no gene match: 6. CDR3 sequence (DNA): TGTGCCAGCAGCCAAGGGGCGGGAGCCTACAATGAGCAGTTCTTC. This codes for CASSQGAGAYNEQFF.

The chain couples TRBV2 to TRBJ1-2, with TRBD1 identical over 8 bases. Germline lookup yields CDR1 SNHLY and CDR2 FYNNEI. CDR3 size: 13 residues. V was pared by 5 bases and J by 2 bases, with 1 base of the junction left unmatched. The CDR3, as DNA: TGTGCCAGCAGTCGACAGGGGAACTATGGCTACACCTTC. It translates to CASSRQGNYGYTF.

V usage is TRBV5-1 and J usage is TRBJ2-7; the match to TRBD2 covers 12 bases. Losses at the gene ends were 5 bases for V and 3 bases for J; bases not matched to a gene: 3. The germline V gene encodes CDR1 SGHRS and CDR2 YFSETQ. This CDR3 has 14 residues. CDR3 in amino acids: CASRRLAGDYEQYF. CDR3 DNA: TGCGCCAGCAGACGACTAGCGGGAGACTACGAGCAGTACTTC.

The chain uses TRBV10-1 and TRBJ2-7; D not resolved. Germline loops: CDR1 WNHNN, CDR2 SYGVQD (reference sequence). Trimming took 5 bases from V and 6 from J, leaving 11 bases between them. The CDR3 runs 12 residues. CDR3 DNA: TGCGCCAGCAGTTTACAGTTACCCGAGCAGTACTTC. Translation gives CASSLQLPEQYF.